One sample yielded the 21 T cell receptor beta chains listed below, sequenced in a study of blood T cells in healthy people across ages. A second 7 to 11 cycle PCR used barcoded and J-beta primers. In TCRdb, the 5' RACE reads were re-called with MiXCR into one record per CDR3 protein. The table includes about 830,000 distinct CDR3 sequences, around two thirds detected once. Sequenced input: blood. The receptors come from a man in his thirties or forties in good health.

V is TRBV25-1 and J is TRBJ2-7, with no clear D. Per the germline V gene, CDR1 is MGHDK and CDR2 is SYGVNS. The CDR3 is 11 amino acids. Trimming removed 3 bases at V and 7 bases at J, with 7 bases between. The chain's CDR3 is CASSDQREQYF. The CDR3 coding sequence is TGTGCCAGCAGTGACCAACGAGAGCAGTACTTC.

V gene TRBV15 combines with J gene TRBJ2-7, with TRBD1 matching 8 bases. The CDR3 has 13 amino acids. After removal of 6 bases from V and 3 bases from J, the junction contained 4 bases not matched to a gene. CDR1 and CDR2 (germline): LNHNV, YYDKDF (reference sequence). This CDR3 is CATSSGTGYEQYF. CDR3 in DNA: TGTGCCACCAGTTCCGGGACAGGCTACGAGCAGTACTTC.

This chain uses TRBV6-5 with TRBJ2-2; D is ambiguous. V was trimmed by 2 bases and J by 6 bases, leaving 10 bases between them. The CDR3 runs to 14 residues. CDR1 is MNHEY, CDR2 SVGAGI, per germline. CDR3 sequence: CASSYGVGSGELFF. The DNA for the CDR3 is TGTGCCAGCAGTTACGGGGTGGGCTCCGGGGAGCTGTTTTTT.

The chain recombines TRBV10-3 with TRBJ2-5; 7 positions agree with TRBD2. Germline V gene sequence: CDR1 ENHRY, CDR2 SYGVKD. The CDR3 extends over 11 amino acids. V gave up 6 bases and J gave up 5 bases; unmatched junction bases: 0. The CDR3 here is CAISGRETQYF. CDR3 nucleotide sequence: TGTGCCATCAGCGGGAGGGAGACCCAGTACTTC.

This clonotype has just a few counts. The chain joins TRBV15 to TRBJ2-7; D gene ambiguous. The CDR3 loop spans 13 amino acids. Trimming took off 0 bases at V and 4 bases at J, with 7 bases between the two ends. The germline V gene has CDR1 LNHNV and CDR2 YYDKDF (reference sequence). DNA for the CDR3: TGTGCCACCAGCAGAGATGTTCATTACGAGCAGTACTTC. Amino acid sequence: CATSRDVHYEQYF. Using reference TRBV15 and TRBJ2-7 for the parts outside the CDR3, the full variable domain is DAMVIQNPRYQVTQFGKPVTLSCSQTLNHNVMYWYQQKSSQAPKLLFHYYDKDFNNEADTPDNFQSRRPNTSFCFLDIRSPGLGDTAMYLCATSRDVHYEQYFGPGTRLTVT.

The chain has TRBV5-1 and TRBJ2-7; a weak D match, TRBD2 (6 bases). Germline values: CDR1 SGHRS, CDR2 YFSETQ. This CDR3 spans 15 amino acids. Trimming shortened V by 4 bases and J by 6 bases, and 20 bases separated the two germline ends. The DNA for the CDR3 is TGCGCCAGCAGCGGGGAGGAGGGGCCTATCACCGAGCAGTACTTC. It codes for CASSGEEGPITEQYF.

In DNA form, the CDR3 reads TGTGCCACCGAAACAGGGGAGTCCTACGAGCAGTACTTC. It specifies CATETGESYEQYF. The rearrangement joins TRBV10-3 to TRBJ2-4; 7 positions match TRBD1. The J call may be in error: the DNA end matches TRBJ2-7 better. This CDR3 region has 13 residues. CDR1 is ENHRY, CDR2 SYGVKD, per germline.

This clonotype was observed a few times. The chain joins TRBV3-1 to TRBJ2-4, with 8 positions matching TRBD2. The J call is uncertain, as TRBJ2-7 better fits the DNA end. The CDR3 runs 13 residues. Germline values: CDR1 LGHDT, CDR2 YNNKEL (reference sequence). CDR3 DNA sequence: TGTGCCAGCAGGTCCAGCGGGGGCCACGAGCAGTACTTC. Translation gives CASRSSGGHEQYF.

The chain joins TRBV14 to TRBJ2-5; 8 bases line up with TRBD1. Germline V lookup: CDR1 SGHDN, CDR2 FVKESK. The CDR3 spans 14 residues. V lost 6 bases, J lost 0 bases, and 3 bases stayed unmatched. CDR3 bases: TGTGCCAGCAGGTTGACAGGGGACCAAGAGACCCAGTACTTC. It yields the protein CASRLTGDQETQYF.

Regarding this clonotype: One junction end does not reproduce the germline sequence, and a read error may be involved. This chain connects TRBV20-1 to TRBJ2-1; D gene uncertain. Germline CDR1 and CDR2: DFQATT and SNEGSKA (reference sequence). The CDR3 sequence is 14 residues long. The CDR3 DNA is TGCAGTGCTAGAGATCCGGCGGCCTACAATGGGCAGTTCTTC. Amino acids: CSARDPAAYNGQFF.

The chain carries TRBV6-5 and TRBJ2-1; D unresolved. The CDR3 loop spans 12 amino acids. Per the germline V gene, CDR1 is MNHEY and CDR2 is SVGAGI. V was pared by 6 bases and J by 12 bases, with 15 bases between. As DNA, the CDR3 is TGTGCCAGCAGAGGGCGGACCAGTGGGCAGTTCTTC. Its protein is CASRGRTSGQFF.

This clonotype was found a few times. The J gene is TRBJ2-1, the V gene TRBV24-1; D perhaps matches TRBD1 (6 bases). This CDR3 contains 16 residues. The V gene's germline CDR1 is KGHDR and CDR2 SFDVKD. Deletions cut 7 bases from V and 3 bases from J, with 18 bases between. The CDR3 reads CATSEAGVGSYNEQFF. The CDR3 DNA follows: TGTGCCACCAGCGAAGCAGGGGTGGGGAGCTACAATGAGCAGTTCTTC.

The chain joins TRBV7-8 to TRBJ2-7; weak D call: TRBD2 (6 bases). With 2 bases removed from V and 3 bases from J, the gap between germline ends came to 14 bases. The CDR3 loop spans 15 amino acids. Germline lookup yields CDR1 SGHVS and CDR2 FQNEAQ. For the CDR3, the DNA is TGTGCCAGCAGCTTAAGTCCGGGACTCCTCTACGAGCAGTACTTC. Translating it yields CASSLSPGLLYEQYF.

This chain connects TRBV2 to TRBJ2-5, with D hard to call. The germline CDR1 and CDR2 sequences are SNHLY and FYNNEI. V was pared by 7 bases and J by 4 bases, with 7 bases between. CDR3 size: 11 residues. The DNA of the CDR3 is TGTGCCAGCAACTCCCGAGAGACCCAGTACTTC. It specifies CASNSRETQYF.

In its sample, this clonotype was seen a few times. The CDR3 loop reads CASSFSGTANTGELFF. The CDR3 nucleotides read TGTGCCAGCAGCTTTTCCGGGACAGCGAACACCGGGGAGCTGTTTTTT. The chain has TRBV5-5 and TRBJ2-2, with TRBD1 identical over 7 bases. With 2 bases clipped from V and 0 bases from J, the junction kept 4 bases outside the gene matches. This CDR3 contains 16 residues. The germline V gene encodes CDR1 SGHKS and CDR2 YYEKEE (reference sequence).

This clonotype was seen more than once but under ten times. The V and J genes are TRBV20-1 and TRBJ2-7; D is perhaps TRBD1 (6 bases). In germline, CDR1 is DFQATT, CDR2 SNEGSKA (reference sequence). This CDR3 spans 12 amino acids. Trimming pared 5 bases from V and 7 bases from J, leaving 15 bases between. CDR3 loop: CSAGSQGWEQYF. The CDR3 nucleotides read TGCAGTGCTGGTTCACAGGGCTGGGAGCAGTACTTC.

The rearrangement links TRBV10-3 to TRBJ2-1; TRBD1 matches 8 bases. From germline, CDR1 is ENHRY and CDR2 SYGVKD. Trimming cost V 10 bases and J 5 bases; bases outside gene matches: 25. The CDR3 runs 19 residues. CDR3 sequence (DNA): TGTGCCACGTTAGGACCCGGGACAGGTCAAGGGGGTGCGAACAATGAGCAGTTCTTC. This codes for CATLGPGTGQGGANNEQFF.

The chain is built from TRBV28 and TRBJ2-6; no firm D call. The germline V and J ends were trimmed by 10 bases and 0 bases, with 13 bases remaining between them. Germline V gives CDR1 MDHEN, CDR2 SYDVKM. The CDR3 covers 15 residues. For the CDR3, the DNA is TGTGCCATCAAGGACGCAAACTCTGGGGCCAACGTCCTGACTTTC. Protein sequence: CAIKDANSGANVLTF.

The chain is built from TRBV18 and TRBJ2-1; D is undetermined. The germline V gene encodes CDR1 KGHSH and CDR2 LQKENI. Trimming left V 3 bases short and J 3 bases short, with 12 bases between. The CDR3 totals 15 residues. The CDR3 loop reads CASSPWERNYNEQFF. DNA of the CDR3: TGTGCCAGCTCACCTTGGGAACGGAACTACAATGAGCAGTTCTTC.

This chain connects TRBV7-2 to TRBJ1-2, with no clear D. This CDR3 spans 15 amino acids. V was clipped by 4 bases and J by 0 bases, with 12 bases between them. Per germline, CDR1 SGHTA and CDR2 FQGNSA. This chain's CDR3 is CASSSPTQTNYGYTF. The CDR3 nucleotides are TGTGCCAGCAGCTCCCCGACCCAAACTAACTATGGCTACACCTTC.

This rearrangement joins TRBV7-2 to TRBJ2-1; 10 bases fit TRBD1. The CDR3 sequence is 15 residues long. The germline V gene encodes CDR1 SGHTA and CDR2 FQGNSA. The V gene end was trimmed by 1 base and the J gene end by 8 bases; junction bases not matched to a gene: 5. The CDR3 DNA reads TGTGCCAGCAGCTTAGGACAGGGGGCAAGCGATGAGCAGTTCTTC. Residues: CASSLGQGASDEQFF.